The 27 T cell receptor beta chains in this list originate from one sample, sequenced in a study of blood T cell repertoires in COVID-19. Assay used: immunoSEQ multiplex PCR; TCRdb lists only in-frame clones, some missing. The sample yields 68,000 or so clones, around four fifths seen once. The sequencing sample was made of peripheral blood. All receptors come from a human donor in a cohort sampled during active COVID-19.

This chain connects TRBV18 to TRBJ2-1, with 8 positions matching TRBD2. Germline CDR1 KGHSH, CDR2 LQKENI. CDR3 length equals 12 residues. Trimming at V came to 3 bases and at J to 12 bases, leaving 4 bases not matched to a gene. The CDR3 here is CASSPGGARQFF. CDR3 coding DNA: TGTGCCAGCTCACCCGGGGGGGCTCGGCAGTTCTTC.

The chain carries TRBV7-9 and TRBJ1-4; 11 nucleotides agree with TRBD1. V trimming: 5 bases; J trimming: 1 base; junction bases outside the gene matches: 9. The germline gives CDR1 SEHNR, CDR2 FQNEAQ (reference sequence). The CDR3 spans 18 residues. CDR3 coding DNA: TGTGCCAGCAGCAGCGGGACAGGGGGATTTGGAACTAATGAAAAACTGTTTTTT. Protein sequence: CASSSGTGGFGTNEKLFF.

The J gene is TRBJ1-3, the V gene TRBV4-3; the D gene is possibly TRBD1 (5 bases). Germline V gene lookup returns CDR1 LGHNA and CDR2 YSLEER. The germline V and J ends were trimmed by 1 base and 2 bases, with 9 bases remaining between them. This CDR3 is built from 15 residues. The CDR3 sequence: CASSQGGGTGNTIYF. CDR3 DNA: TGCGCCAGCAGCCAAGGTGGGGGGACTGGAAACACCATATATTTT.

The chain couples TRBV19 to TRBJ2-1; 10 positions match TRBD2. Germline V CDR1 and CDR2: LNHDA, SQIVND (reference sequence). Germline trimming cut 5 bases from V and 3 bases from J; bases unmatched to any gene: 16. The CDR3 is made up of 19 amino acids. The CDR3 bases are TGTGCCAGTAGTCTCTCCCCGTTGAAGCGGGGGGGCCTCTACAATGAGCAGTTCTTC. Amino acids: CASSLSPLKRGGLYNEQFF.

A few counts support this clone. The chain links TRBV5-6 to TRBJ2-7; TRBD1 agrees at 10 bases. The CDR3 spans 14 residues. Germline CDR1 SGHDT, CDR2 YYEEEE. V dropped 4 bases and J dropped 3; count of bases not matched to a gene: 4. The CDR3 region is CASSPDRGIYEQYF. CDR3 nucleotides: TGTGCCAGCAGCCCGGACAGGGGGATCTACGAGCAGTACTTC.

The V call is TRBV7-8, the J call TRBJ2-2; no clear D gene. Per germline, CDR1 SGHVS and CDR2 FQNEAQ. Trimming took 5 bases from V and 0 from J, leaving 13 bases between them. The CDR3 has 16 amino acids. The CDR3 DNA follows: TGTGCCAGCAGCACTACACCGACCCCGAACACCGGGGAGCTGTTTTTT. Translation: CASSTTPTPNTGELFF. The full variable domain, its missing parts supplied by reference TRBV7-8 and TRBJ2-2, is GAGVSQSPRYKVAKRGQDVALRCDPISGHVSLFWYQQALGQGPEFLTYFQNEAQLDKSGLPSDRFFAERPEGSVSTLKIQRTQQEDSAVYLCASSTTPTPNTGELFFGEGSRLTVL.

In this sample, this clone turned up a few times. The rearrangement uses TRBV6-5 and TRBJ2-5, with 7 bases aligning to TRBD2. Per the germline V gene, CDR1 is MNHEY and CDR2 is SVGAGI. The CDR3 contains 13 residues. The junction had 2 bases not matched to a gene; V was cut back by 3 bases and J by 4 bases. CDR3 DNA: TGTGCCAGCAGTTATTCTAGCGGAGAGACCCAGTACTTC. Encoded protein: CASSYSSGETQYF.

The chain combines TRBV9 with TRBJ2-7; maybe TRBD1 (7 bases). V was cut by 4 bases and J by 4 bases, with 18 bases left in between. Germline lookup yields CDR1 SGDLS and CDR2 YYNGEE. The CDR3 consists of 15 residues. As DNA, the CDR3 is TGTGCCAGCAGCCCCTATTCGGAGGGGGCATACGAGCAGTACTTC. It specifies CASSPYSEGAYEQYF.

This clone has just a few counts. The DNA of the CDR3 is TGTGCCAGCAGCTCCCGAAACAGGGAAGGACAGCCCCAGCATTTT. Its protein is CASSSRNREGQPQHF. The chain employs TRBV7-8 and TRBJ1-5; TRBD1 might be the D (6 bases). The CDR3 spans 15 residues. CDR1 SGHVS and CDR2 FQNEAQ come from the germline V gene. Trimming took 4 bases from V and 7 from J, leaving 17 bases between them.

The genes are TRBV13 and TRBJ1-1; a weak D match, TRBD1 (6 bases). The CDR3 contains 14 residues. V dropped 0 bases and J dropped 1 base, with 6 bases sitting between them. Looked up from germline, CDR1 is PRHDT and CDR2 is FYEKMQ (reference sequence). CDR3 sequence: CASSLGQGNTEAFF. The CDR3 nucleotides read TGTGCCAGCAGCTTAGGACAGGGGAACACTGAAGCTTTCTTT.

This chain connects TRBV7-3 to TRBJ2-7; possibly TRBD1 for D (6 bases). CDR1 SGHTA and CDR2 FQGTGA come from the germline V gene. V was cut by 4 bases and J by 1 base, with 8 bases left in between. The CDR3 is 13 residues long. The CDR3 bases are TGTGCCAGCAGCTCCGGGACATCCTACGAGCAGTACTTC. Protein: CASSSGTSYEQYF. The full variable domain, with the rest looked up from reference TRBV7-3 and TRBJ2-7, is GAGVSQTPSNKVTEKGKYVELRCDPISGHTALYWYRQSLGQGPEFLIYFQGTGAADDSGLPNDRFFAVRPEGSVSTLKIQRTERGDSAVYLCASSSGTSYEQYFGPGTRLTVT.

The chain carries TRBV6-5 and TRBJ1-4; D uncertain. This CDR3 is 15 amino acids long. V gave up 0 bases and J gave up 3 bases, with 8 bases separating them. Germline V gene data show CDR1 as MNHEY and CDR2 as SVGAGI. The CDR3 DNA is TGTGCCAGCAGTTACTCGTACTACGCTAATGAAAAACTGTTTTTT. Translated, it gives CASSYSYYANEKLFF.

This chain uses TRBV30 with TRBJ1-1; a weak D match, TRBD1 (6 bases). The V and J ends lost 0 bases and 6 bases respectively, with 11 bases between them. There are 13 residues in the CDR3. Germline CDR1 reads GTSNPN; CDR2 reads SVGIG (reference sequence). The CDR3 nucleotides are TGTGCCTGGAGTGTAGAGGGGGTCGCTGAAGCTTTCTTT. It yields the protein CAWSVEGVAEAFF.

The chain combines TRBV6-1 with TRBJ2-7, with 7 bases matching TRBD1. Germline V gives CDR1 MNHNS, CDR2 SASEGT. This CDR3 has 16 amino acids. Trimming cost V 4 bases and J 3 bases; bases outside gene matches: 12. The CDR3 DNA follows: TGTGCCAGCAGTGGACCCCCTTTGGGGACAGTCTACGAGCAGTACTTC. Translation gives CASSGPPLGTVYEQYF.

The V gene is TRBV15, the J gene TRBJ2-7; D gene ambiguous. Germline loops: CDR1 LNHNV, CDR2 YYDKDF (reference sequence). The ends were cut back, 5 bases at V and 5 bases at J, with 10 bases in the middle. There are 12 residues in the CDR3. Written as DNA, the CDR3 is TGTGCCACCAGCCTAGGAAGGAACGAGCAGTACTTC. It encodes CATSLGRNEQYF.

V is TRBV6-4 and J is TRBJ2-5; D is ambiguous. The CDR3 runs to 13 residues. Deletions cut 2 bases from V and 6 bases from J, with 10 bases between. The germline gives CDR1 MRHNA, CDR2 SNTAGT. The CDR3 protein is CASSDGPTQTQYF. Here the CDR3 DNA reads TGTGCCAGCAGTGACGGGCCCACCCAGACCCAGTACTTC.

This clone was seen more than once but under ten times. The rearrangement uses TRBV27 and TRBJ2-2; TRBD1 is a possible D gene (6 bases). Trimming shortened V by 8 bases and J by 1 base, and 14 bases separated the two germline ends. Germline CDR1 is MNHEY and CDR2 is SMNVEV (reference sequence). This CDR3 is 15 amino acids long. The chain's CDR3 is CASLFVRGNTGELFF. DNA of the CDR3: TGTGCCAGCCTATTCGTCAGGGGGAACACCGGGGAGCTGTTTTTT.

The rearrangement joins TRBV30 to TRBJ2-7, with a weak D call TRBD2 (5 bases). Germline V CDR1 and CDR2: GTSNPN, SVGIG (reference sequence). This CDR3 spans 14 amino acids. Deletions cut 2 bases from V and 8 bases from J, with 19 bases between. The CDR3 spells CAWSYRQAGMKQYF. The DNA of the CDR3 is TGTGCCTGGAGTTATCGGCAGGCGGGTATGAAGCAGTACTTC.

The CDR3 reads CASSERASGRNEQFF. The CDR3 DNA is TGTGCCAGCAGCGAACGGGCTAGCGGGAGAAATGAGCAGTTCTTC. The V and J genes are TRBV7-9 and TRBJ2-1; 10 positions match TRBD2. Germline loops: CDR1 SEHNR, CDR2 FQNEAQ (reference sequence). The trim removed 5 bases at V and 7 bases at J, leaving 8 bases unmatched. This CDR3 region has 15 residues.

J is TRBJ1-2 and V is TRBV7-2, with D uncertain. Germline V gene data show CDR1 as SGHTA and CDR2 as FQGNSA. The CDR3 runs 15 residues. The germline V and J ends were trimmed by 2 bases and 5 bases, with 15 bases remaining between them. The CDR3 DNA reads TGTGCCAGCAGCTTACGTGAGGTGACTTCTTATGGCTACACCTTC. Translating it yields CASSLREVTSYGYTF.

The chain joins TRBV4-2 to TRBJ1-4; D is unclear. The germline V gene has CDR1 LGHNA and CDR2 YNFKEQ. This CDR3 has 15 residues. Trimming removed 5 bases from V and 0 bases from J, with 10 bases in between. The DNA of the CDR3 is TGTGCCAGCAGCTCCCGGGGAGCAACTAATGAAAAACTGTTTTTT. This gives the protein CASSSRGATNEKLFF.

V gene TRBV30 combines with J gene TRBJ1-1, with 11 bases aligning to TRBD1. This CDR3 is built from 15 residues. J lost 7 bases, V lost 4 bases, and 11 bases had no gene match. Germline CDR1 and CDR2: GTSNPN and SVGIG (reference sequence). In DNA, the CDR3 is TGTGCCTGGAAAAATAAGGGACAGGGGGTTTTTGAAGCTTTCTTT. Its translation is CAWKNKGQGVFEAFF.

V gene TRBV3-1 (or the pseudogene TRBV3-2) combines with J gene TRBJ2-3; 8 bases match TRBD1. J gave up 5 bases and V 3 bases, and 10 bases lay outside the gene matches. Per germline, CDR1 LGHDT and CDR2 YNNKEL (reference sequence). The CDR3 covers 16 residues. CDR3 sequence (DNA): TGTGCCAGCAGCCACCCCGGCAGGGGGCGCAGAGATACGCAGTATTTT. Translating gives CASSHPGRGRRDTQYF.

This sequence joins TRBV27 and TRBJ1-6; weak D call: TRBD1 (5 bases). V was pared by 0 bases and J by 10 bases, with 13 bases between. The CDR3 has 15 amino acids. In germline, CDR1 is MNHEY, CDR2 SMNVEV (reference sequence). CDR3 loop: CASSLSGEGVSPLHF. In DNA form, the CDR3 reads TGTGCCAGCAGTTTATCAGGGGAAGGGGTCTCACCCCTCCACTTT.

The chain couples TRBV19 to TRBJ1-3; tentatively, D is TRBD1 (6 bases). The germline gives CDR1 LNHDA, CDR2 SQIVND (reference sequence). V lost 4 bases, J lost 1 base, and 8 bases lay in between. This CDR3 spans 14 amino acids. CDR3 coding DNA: TGTGCCAGTAGTACGGGACATTCTGGAAACACCATATATTTT. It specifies CASSTGHSGNTIYF.

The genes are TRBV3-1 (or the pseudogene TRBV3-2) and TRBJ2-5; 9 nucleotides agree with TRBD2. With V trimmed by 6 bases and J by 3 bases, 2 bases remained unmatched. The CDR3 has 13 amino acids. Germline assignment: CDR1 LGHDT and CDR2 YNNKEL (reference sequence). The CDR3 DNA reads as TGTGCCAGCAGTCGACTAGCGGAAGAGACCCAGTACTTC. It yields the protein CASSRLAEETQYF.

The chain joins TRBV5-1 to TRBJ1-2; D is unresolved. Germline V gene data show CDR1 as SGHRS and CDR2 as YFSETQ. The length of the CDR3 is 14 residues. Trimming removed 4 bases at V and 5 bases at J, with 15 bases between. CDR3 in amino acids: CASSPGRSGYGYTF. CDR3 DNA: TGCGCCAGCAGCCCCGGACGGAGCGGTTATGGCTACACCTTC. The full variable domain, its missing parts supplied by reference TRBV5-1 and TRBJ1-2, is KAGVTQTPRYLIKTRGQQVTLSCSPISGHRSVSWYQQTPGQGLQFLFEYFSETQRNKGNFPGRFSGRQFSNSRSEMNVSTLELGDSALYLCASSPGRSGYGYTFGSGTRLTVV.